The text below deals with one TCR beta chain. Its antigen target is currently unknown. The input lacks base qualities; no much larger clone sits a single base away. The entry originates in a study of cytomegalovirus exposure and HLA in healthy donors (dated by TCRdb to about 2017). Regarding the complete study: In an earlier analysis of roughly 590 of the donors, 276 Gb of sequence data and 90 million to 130 million unique TCR beta sequences from about 179 million T cells were reported. A later analysis re-examined previously published TCR beta repertoires from just over 650 donors and added high-resolution HLA genotyping to investigate patterns of TCR occurrence. To predict cytomegalovirus infection status, the study combined high-throughput TCR immunosequencing, statistical association of individual TCRs with disease status, and machine learning. Around 300 gigabases of sequencing data and roughly 90 million unique TCR sequences were included in an early release covering several hundred HLA-typed donors. On average, around 240,000 unique TCR beta nucleotide sequences were sequenced per donor among 398 genotyped donors of the cohort, with roughly 20% of those sequences being non-productive. HLA typing included class I and class II loci at four-digit resolution. Among the roughly 430 genotyped donors, about 85% belonged to the genetic ancestry cluster associated with self-reported Caucasian donors. Alongside the repertoire data, information on donor age, sex, ethnicity and CMV serostatus was compiled. Typing coverage differed by locus: A, B, C, DRB1 and DQB1 were typed in about 620-630 donors, DQA1 in about 500, DPA1 in approximately 610, and DPB1 in 450 to 490. Rather than drawing on any new phenotypic data, the later analysis identified candidate immune exposures from TCR beta sequences and the way those sequences occurred across donors. About five DR-DQ haplotypes were handled as single units for association and clustering because linkage in the cohort was strong. A later genetic analysis used genome-wide SNP genotypes for about three fifths of the 666 donors, treating that subset as a discovery cohort. All discovery cohort repertoires had been generated using a single sequencing platform. The aim of the study was to test whether cataloging public T cell receptors could identify signatures of past pathogen exposure. An earlier analysis of around 580 of the donors used high-throughput TCR beta sequencing to judge whether each TCR beta V gene segment behaved as functional or pseudogenic. The study used immunosequencing to profile the T cell repertoires of several hundred subjects and linked those repertoires to cytomegalovirus serostatus. A separate validation cohort of approximately 130 different subjects was used in addition to the approximately 610-subject first cohort. On the study overall, not on this receptor specifically: Most CMV-associated TCR beta chains appeared to be HLA-restricted in a later analysis, and the HLA associations seemed to be driven largely by CMV exposure. The presence/absence analyses assumed that sequencing depth was roughly uniform across donors, and that assumption may not be true. The authors suggested that the approach could potentially be extended to other disease states and immunological phenotypes. Immune exposure information for the cohort was limited to CMV serostatus. Over 15 rarely observed V segments, including chromosome 9 orphons, were excluded from the earlier analysis of several hundred of the donors because counts were too low. In a later analysis, TCR association rates were found to vary across HLA loci, with the most associated TCRs seen for DRB1 alleles and the fewest for HLA-C alleles. In a later analysis, around 17,000 TCR beta sequences were associated with specific HLA alleles at a false discovery rate of 0.05. A total of 150 or so TCR beta chains were listed by the study as associated with cytomegalovirus. A few of the identified cytomegalovirus-associated TCR beta chains were confirmed in vitro to be specific for cytomegalovirus antigens. An earlier analysis of roughly 570 of the donors showed that most TCR beta V segments appeared in productive rearrangements either about 87% or about 30% of the time, which broadly matched IMGT annotations. A further reported finding was that TCR beta sequences accurately predicted the HLA-A and HLA-B alleles for most subjects in the first cohort. HLA typing was unavailable for some donors at each locus, so association tests used only the typed subset. Most TCR sequences were seen in very few donors, while some public TCRs were found in many individuals. The classifier was reported to diagnose cytomegalovirus status with high specificity and sensitivity in both the original and validation cohorts. A later genetic analysis reported fewer N-insertions in productive TCRs among donors in an Asian-associated ancestry cluster than the approximately 670-donor mean. When HLA alleles, especially DR and DQ, strongly co-occurred, attributing TCR associations to individual alleles was difficult. Several of the top co-occurrence clusters appeared to be linked to parvovirus B19, influenza, CMV and Epstein-Barr virus, according to a later analysis. The 87-base-pair reads could not distinguish some IMGT-functional V segments, including TRBV6-2 and TRBV6-3, so those segments were excluded. An association between a missense DCLRE1C variant and V-gene and J-gene trimming of TCR beta chains was found in a later genetic analysis and replicated in an independent cohort. Linkage disequilibrium might explain the correlated functional status among segregating V segments, but an unknown experimental factor could not be excluded. The sequencing pipeline was judged likely to have produced a cluster of highly shared sequence variants as a technical artifact. A later analysis found that HLA-associated TCR beta chains were more clonally expanded and had lower generation probabilities than equally common non-associated chains. The cohort was sequenced for TCR beta chains only, and without alpha or paired-chain data the features that could be detected were limited.

The method behind the library was the immunoSEQ multiplex PCR assay. The multiplex PCR relied on a mix of 60 forward primers for TCR Vbeta segments and 13 reverse primers for TCR Jbeta segments. The CDR3 region of rearranged TCR beta genes was amplified from genomic DNA by a multiplex PCR assay. Amplified TCR beta libraries were sequenced as 87-base-pair reads on the Illumina HiSeq System. The source study handled its data this way. In a later analysis, tens of millions of unique TCR beta chains were counted across the roughly 670 repertoires, and roughly 10 million of these chains were shared by at least two donors. Raw reads were error-corrected and collapsed into unique sequences with a nearest-neighbor algorithm that merged closely related sequences to remove PCR and sequencing errors. CDR3 sequences were aligned to IMGT reference sequences to assign V, D and J gene segments. For a sequence to be retained, a match of at least six nucleotides was required to both a V gene segment and a J gene segment. A rearrangement was called productive if the CDR3 had no stop codons and remained in frame with V and J, and every other rearrangement was called non-productive. Following IMGT convention, CDR3 was defined as the stretch from the second conserved V-encoded cysteine up to the conserved J-encoded phenylalanine. The earlier analysis of about 570 of the donors excluded any sequence lacking an unambiguous match to a single V gene segment. In an earlier analysis of around 590 of the donors, a V segment was called functional when productive rearrangements were above 56.7%, and segregating when the standard deviation between donors exceeded 5%. A statistical classification framework was built for diagnosing cytomegalovirus status from the catalog of TCR beta chain sequences. In a later analysis, V and J genes were assigned by comparing TCR nucleotide sequences against IMGT/GENE-DB human TR gene sequences. In a later analysis, CDR3 sequences and most-parsimonious VDJ recombination scenarios were assigned using the TCRdist pipeline. In a later analysis, each TCR beta chain was defined by its CDR3 amino acid sequence together with its V-gene family, and reads without a unique V-gene family were excluded. As a way to deal with suspected cross-contamination and a sequencing artifact, a later analysis dropped roughly 620 nucleotide sequences that were highly shared and had low generation probability. In a later analysis, a clonal expansion index for each public chain was calculated from normalized within-repertoire ranks of inferred template counts. Generation probabilities in a later analysis came from a VDJ recombination model fitted to out-of-frame rearrangements, and those results were checked against IGoR. In a later analysis, TCR-TCR, TCR-HLA and TCR-CMV co-occurrence was scored with hypergeometric tests, and a repertoire-size bias correction was applied to TCR pairs. To estimate false discovery rates, a later analysis permuted the HLA or CMV assignments 20 times. In a later analysis, co-occurring TCRs were grouped using DBSCAN, with TCRdist sequence similarity added in when clustering inside HLA-allele-positive subsets. For co-occurrence clustering, repertoires with fewer than 30,000 or more than 120,000 public chains were excluded, along with a handful of repertoires with anomalous nucleotide sharing. Not all clones reach the TCRdb copy of this immuneACCESS table, which keeps in-frame sequences only. Checked studies attribute under half of the gap to unresolved V genes and leave the rest unexplained. V, J and clone size derive from that table, while D and trimming were established from the DNA sequence. The sample table shows roughly 120,000 clones, and roughly 73% are seen once. 4.8% of the sample belongs to the ten largest clones.

CDR1 and CDR2, looked up from the germline V gene, are SNHLY and FYNNEI. Taken from cysteine to phenylalanine, the CDR3 has 14 residues. The read is trimmed to its CDR3 DNA, 42 bases read in frame from base 1. The V and J ends are trimmed by 4 bases and 1 base, leaving 8 bases between them. The cohort consisted of 670 or so healthy bone marrow donors. Cohort members were all nominally healthy when sampled, although unrecorded immune exposures were likely present. The donor tested CMV seropositive, placing the donor among the 290 or so seropositive members of the cohort. A peripheral blood sample was collected from each donor, and TCR beta sequencing was performed on peripheral blood mononuclear cells. Genomic DNA was extracted from the blood cell samples with the Qiagen DNeasy Blood Extraction Kit.

The TCR comes from a man in his 60s in good health and CMV-seropositive. Sequencing was performed on PBMCs. The chain uses TRBV2 and TRBJ2-1; D gene: possibly TRBD1, on 6 matching bases. The nucleotide sequence is given as TGTGCCAGCAGTGGACAGGCGTCCTACAATGAGCAGTTCTTC. It specifies CASSGQASYNEQFF.